This TCR beta chain originates from a study of neurological immune-mediated disorders. CDR1 is MNHEY and CDR2 is SMNVEV in the germline V gene (reference sequence). Trimming at V came to 5 bases and at J to 7 bases, leaving 7 bases not matched to a gene. This CDR3 region has 15 residues. Study-wide results and caveats: The multiple sclerosis repertoire cluster showed no association with any clinical or MRI feature. The authors stated that larger cohorts are needed.

Unsorted libraries were generated from 2 million PBMCs. These cells had been stored in RNAlater at -80 C. The sample holds many counts of this clonotype. Its target is unknown. As for the cDNA, it was generated by 5'RACE with 10-nucleotide random UMIs. Each sequencing run yielded over 190 million TCR-beta sequences from 15-18 subjects. Using its own MiXCR run on the 5' RACE reads, TCRdb lists one record per CDR3 protein. The repertoire holds around 130,000 distinct CDR3 sequences, with 3% to 3.5% as singletons. This sequence originates from a woman aged 25 to 39 with multiple sclerosis. The genes are TRBV27 and TRBJ2-1, with 11 positions matching TRBD2. The specimen was PBMCs. The DNA for the CDR3 is TGTGCCAGCAGTCTGGGACTAGCGGCATATAATGAGCAGTTCTTC. It specifies CASSLGLAAYNEQFF.